Listed below are T cell receptor beta chains from one sample, sequenced in a study of blood T cell repertoires in COVID-19. Clones were sequenced by immunoSEQ multiplex PCR, and TCRdb holds only the in-frame ones, with some missing. The sample lists a few hundred thousand clones; 65% to 85% were seen once. The sequencing sample was made of peripheral blood. These receptors were obtained from a human donor in a cohort sampled during active COVID-19. The CDR3 runs from the conserved cysteine through the conserved F or W. Each record gives: V gene, J gene, CDR3 protein.

v_call: TRBV28; j_call: TRBJ2-2; cdr3_aa: CASSFPGQGVRGELFF
v_call: TRBV15; j_call: TRBJ2-4; cdr3_aa: CATSRGGVAKNIQYF
v_call: TRBV5-1; j_call: TRBJ2-7; cdr3_aa: CASSRGFRDTTPYEQYF
v_call: TRBV5-1; j_call: TRBJ1-1; cdr3_aa: CASSLEQGGEAFF
v_call: TRBV5-1; j_call: TRBJ2-1; cdr3_aa: CASSSTSGSYNEQFF
v_call: TRBV7-9; j_call: TRBJ1-5; cdr3_aa: CASSPDNSNQPQHF
v_call: TRBV15; j_call: TRBJ2-2; cdr3_aa: CATNQEVTGELFF
v_call: TRBV29-1; j_call: TRBJ1-1; cdr3_aa: CSVEGGFEGASTEAFF
v_call: TRBV7-2; j_call: TRBJ1-3; cdr3_aa: CASSLAGRSSGNTIYF
v_call: TRBV30; j_call: TRBJ2-2; cdr3_aa: CAWSEGGGGNTGELFF
v_call: TRBV9; j_call: TRBJ2-1; cdr3_aa: CASSVVSGRGSDEQFF